These T cell receptor beta chains were read from a single sample in a study of shared clonotypes between healthy human individuals. The data were produced by immunoSEQ multiplex PCR, yet TCRdb's version contains in-frame clones alone and is incomplete. The sample lists 650,000 to 750,000 clones; around 72% were seen once. Sequenced material: memory CD4+ T cells sorted from blood. The origin of the receptors is a woman in her thirties in good health. Both conserved end residues are part of each CDR3. Fields, in order: clone size, V gene, D gene, J gene, CDR3 DNA, CDR3 protein. The D gene is left open where the match is weak. The size entry is marked missing in some rows and otherwise reads once, few, many or a size class.

size: -; V: TRBV7-3; D: TRBD1; J: TRBJ1-1; DNA: TGTGCCAGCAGCTCCCAAGGGACAGCCCGAGGCACTGAAGCTTTCTTT; CDR3: CASSSQGTARGTEAFF
size: -; V: TRBV28; D: TRBD1; J: TRBJ2-7; DNA: TGTGCCAGCACACCGGGGACAGGCCAGTCCTACGAGCAGTACTTC; CDR3: CASTPGTGQSYEQYF
size: -; V: TRBV11-2; D: TRBD2; J: TRBJ2-1; DNA: TGTGCCAGCAGCCAAGGGACTAGCGGGAGATGGTACAATGAGCAGTTCTTC; CDR3: CASSQGTSGRWYNEQFF
size: -; V: TRBV5-1; D: TRBD1; J: TRBJ2-1; DNA: TGCGCCAGCAGCTTTGACAGGGCGTCCTACAATGAGCAGTTCTTC; CDR3: CASSFDRASYNEQFF
size: -; V: TRBV29-1; D: TRBD1; J: TRBJ2-1; DNA: TGCAGCGTTAGGACAGGCGGGTACGAGCAGTTCTTC; CDR3: CSVRTGGYEQFF
size: few; V: TRBV27; D: -; J: TRBJ1-1; DNA: TGTGCCAGCAGTTTTGTGGCAGCGAACACTGAAGCTTTCTTT; CDR3: CASSFVAANTEAFF
size: -; V: TRBV5-1; D: -; J: TRBJ2-3; DNA: TGCGCCAGCAGTCCCGGCGGAGATACGCAGTATTTT; CDR3: CASSPGGDTQYF
size: -; V: TRBV5-4; D: TRBD2; J: TRBJ2-5; DNA: TGTGCCAGCAGCTTGTGGGGGGGAACTGAGACCCAGTACTTC; CDR3: CASSLWGGTETQYF
size: many; V: TRBV6-5; D: TRBD1; J: TRBJ1-4; DNA: TGTGCCAGCAGTTCGCTTCAGACAGGGGTAGGAGAAAAACTGTTTTTT; CDR3: CASSSLQTGVGEKLFF
size: -; V: TRBV18; D: TRBD1; J: TRBJ2-2; DNA: TGTGCCAGCTCACCATTAACAGGGGAGAACACCGGGGAGCTGTTTTTT; CDR3: CASSPLTGENTGELFF
size: -; V: TRBV14; D: -; J: TRBJ1-2; DNA: TGTGCCAGCAGCCGCGAGCTCCCCAACAGACAGGTGCAAGGCTACACCTTC; CDR3: CASSRELPNRQVQGYTF
size: -; V: TRBV19; D: -; J: TRBJ2-3; DNA: TGTGCCAGTAGTATCGAGAGGACCAGGGATACGCAGTATTTT; CDR3: CASSIERTRDTQYF
size: -; V: TRBV19; D: -; J: TRBJ1-2; DNA: TGTGCCAGTAGTATCCCCCGTACAGGAAATGATGGCTACACCTTC; CDR3: CASSIPRTGNDGYTF
size: -; V: TRBV7-2; D: -; J: TRBJ2-1; DNA: TGTGCCAGCAGCTCTGGGGCTCTTACCTACAATGAGCAGTTCTTC; CDR3: CASSSGALTYNEQFF
size: -; V: TRBV11-2; D: TRBD2; J: TRBJ2-1; DNA: TGTGCCAGCAGCCAAGGACTAGCGGGAGGCAATGAGCAGTTCTTC; CDR3: CASSQGLAGGNEQFF
size: few; V: TRBV27; D: -; J: TRBJ2-2; DNA: TGTGCCAGCAGTTTGGCAGGGATCAACACCGGGGAGCTGTTTTTT; CDR3: CASSLAGINTGELFF
size: -; V: TRBV9; D: -; J: TRBJ2-2; DNA: TGTGCCAGCAGCCGGGGGACCGGGGAGCTGTTTTTT; CDR3: CASSRGTGELFF
size: -; V: TRBV5-1; D: -; J: TRBJ1-2; DNA: TGCGCCAGCAGTGAGACACTATATGGCTACACCTTC; CDR3: CASSETLYGYTF
size: -; V: TRBV2; D: TRBD2; J: TRBJ2-7; DNA: TGTGCCAGCACGGGGGGAACCCACGAGCAGTACTTC; CDR3: CASTGGTHEQYF
size: -; V: TRBV4-2; D: TRBD1; J: TRBJ1-5; DNA: TGTGCCAGCAGCCAAGTAGACAGGGGGCGCGGGCAGCCCCAGCATTTT; CDR3: CASSQVDRGRGQPQHF
size: few; V: TRBV15; D: -; J: TRBJ2-3; DNA: TGTGCCACCAGCAGAGTTGGGGAATACGATACGCAGTATTTT; CDR3: CATSRVGEYDTQYF
size: -; V: TRBV23-1; D: -; J: TRBJ1-5; DNA: TGCGCCAGCAGTCATACGGTCTCAGGCAATCAGCCCCAGCATTTT; CDR3: CASSHTVSGNQPQHF
size: -; V: TRBV6-6; D: -; J: TRBJ1-4; DNA: TGTGCCAGCAGTTACTCCCTTCCTCGAGGGGAAAAACTGTTTTTT; CDR3: CASSYSLPRGEKLFF
size: -; V: TRBV28; D: -; J: TRBJ2-1; DNA: TGTGCCAGCAGTTTACGGGTTTCCTACAATGAGCAGTTCTTC; CDR3: CASSLRVSYNEQFF
size: few; V: TRBV7-3; D: TRBD2; J: TRBJ2-1; DNA: TGTGCCAGCAGCTCTGGACTAGCGGGCTCGGATGGGGGTGAGCAGTTCTTC; CDR3: CASSSGLAGSDGGEQFF
size: -; V: TRBV2; D: -; J: TRBJ1-5; DNA: TGTGCCAGCCAACAAGAGAATTTAAAAGATCAGCCCCAGCATTTT; CDR3: CASQQENLKDQPQHF
size: -; V: TRBV7-9; D: -; J: TRBJ2-5; DNA: TGTGCCAGCAGCTTCCTAGACCAAGAGACCCAGTACTTC; CDR3: CASSFLDQETQYF
size: -; V: TRBV10-1; D: -; J: TRBJ2-5; DNA: TGCGCCAGCAGTGACCAATTGGACGAGACCCAGTACTTC; CDR3: CASSDQLDETQYF
size: -; V: TRBV28; D: -; J: TRBJ1-1; DNA: TGTGCCAGCAGTCCGCAGGGTAGCCGAGCTTTCTTT; CDR3: CASSPQGSRAFF
size: -; V: TRBV11-2; D: TRBD1; J: TRBJ1-1; DNA: TGTGCCAGCAGCCCACGGACAGGAAGCCGAACTGAAGCTTTCTTT; CDR3: CASSPRTGSRTEAFF
size: -; V: TRBV11-1; D: TRBD2; J: TRBJ2-2; DNA: TGTGCCAGCAGTTCCAGCGGGAGGGGTGGCACCGGGGAGCTGTTTTTT; CDR3: CASSSSGRGGTGELFF
size: -; V: TRBV9; D: -; J: TRBJ1-3; DNA: TGTGCCAGCAGCCCCCAGGGTTTGTCTGGAAACACCATATATTTT; CDR3: CASSPQGLSGNTIYF
size: -; V: TRBV18; D: -; J: TRBJ1-2; DNA: TGTGCCAGCTCCCCGATAGATACGGACGGCTACACCTTC; CDR3: CASSPIDTDGYTF
size: -; V: TRBV6-6; D: -; J: TRBJ2-2; DNA: TGTGCCAGCTCCGCCGGGTCGGGATACCCCGGGGAGCTGTTTTTT; CDR3: CASSAGSGYPGELFF
size: many; V: TRBV6-6; D: -; J: TRBJ1-2; DNA: TGTGCCAGCAGTTACTCTGTCGGGGCCTATGGCTACACCTTC; CDR3: CASSYSVGAYGYTF
size: few; V: TRBV6-5; D: -; J: TRBJ2-1; DNA: TGTGCCAGCAGTTATTCGAGGGGGGATGAGCAGTTCTTC; CDR3: CASSYSRGDEQFF
size: -; V: TRBV7-9; D: -; J: TRBJ2-7; DNA: TGTGCCAGCAGTTCAGATGGGGTACACGAGCAGTACTTC; CDR3: CASSSDGVHEQYF
size: -; V: TRBV15; D: TRBD2; J: TRBJ2-7; DNA: TGTGCCACCAGCAGAGGACTGTCTTCCGGGACTAGCGGGAGGGGGAGCTCCTACGAGCAGTACTTC; CDR3: CATSRGLSSGTSGRGSSYEQYF
size: many; V: TRBV5-1; D: -; J: TRBJ2-1; DNA: TGCGCCAGCAGCTTGGACTTCTCCTACAATGAGCAGTTCTTC; CDR3: CASSLDFSYNEQFF
size: few; V: TRBV15; D: -; J: TRBJ1-1; DNA: TGTGCCACCAGCAGAGATTGGGAGGGGGGCACTGAAGCTTTCTTT; CDR3: CATSRDWEGGTEAFF
size: -; V: TRBV2; D: TRBD1; J: TRBJ2-5; DNA: TGTGCCAGCAGTGGACAGGGGGCTTACGAGACCCAGTACTTC; CDR3: CASSGQGAYETQYF
size: -; V: TRBV5-4; D: -; J: TRBJ2-5; DNA: TGTGCCAGCAGCTTAGATGGCGGGGTCAGGGAGACCCAGTACTTC; CDR3: CASSLDGGVRETQYF
size: -; V: TRBV4-1; D: TRBD2; J: TRBJ2-7; DNA: TGCGCCAGCAGCCAAGGACTAGCGGGAAAAAAAAACTACGAGCAGTACTTC; CDR3: CASSQGLAGKKNYEQYF
size: -; V: TRBV10-1; D: -; J: TRBJ2-3; DNA: TGCGCCAGCAGTGACCGAGGGATGGGCCCCACAGATACGCAGTATTTT; CDR3: CASSDRGMGPTDTQYF
size: -; V: TRBV27; D: TRBD1; J: TRBJ1-2; DNA: TGTGCCAGCAGTTCAGCCCGGGACAGGGGTAATGGCTACACCTTC; CDR3: CASSSARDRGNGYTF
size: many; V: TRBV5-4; D: TRBD1; J: TRBJ2-5; DNA: TGTGCCAGCAGCTTGGGGACAGGCCCTGGGGAGACCCAGTACTTC; CDR3: CASSLGTGPGETQYF
size: -; V: TRBV5-4; D: TRBD2; J: TRBJ2-3; DNA: TGTGCCAGCAGCTTGGATGCGGGAGAAGCAGATACGCAGTATTTT; CDR3: CASSLDAGEADTQYF
size: -; V: TRBV2; D: TRBD2; J: TRBJ2-1; DNA: TGTGCCAGAGACTCGAAGCGGGAGGGCAGGAATGAGCAGTTCTTC; CDR3: CARDSKREGRNEQFF
size: -; V: TRBV2; D: -; J: TRBJ2-6; DNA: TGTGCCAGCCGGACAGACGTGGGGGACCCTGGGGCCAACGTCCTGACTTTC; CDR3: CASRTDVGDPGANVLTF
size: -; V: TRBV29-1; D: TRBD2; J: TRBJ2-7; DNA: TGCAGCGTAACTGGGGGGACTAGCGGGAGGATGTACGAGCAGTACTTC; CDR3: CSVTGGTSGRMYEQYF
size: -; V: TRBV7-2; D: -; J: TRBJ2-4; DNA: TGTGCCAGCAGCCCCCAGTCGGGTTCGGGGGCAGCCAAAAACATTCAGTACTTC; CDR3: CASSPQSGSGAAKNIQYF
size: -; V: TRBV11-2; D: -; J: TRBJ1-1; DNA: TGTGCCAGCAGCTTAGATCAGCTATTGAACACTGAAGCTTTCTTT; CDR3: CASSLDQLLNTEAFF
size: -; V: TRBV6-1; D: -; J: TRBJ2-7; DNA: TGTGCCAGCAGTGAACAGCGGAACCCCACCTACGAGCAGTACTTC; CDR3: CASSEQRNPTYEQYF